Sequencing of this TCR beta chain was carried out in a study of cytomegalovirus exposure and HLA in healthy donors. Overall study: In a later analysis, the approximately 110 validation repertoires were reported to have used the same platform as the roughly 700 first-cohort repertoires. Study results and caveats: Most observed TCR sequences were rare, whereas some public TCRs were detected in many donors. The tendency of first-cohort TCR clusters to co-occur in the 120 or so validation repertoires emerged from a later analysis.

TCRdb keeps only in-frame clones here, not all; method: immunoSEQ multiplex PCR. The repertoire holds under 85,000 clones, with approximately 94% as singletons. On this clone itself: The antigen is unknown.

Trimming stripped 4 bases from V and 6 bases from J, with 16 bases between. Germline V gives CDR1 SGHVS, CDR2 FQNEAQ. The CDR3 sequence is 16 residues long. What was sequenced was PBMCs. The sequence was obtained from a woman aged 18-35 years in good health and CMV-seropositive. The J gene is TRBJ1-6, the V gene TRBV7-8; D uncertain. This CDR3 reads CASSSRAWEANSPLHF. CDR3 sequence (DNA): TGTGCCAGCAGCTCTAGGGCTTGGGAGGCTAATTCACCCCTCCACTTT.